This T cell receptor (beta chain) was observed in a study of shared clonotypes between healthy human individuals. The healthy adult donors were HIV-negative and reported no recent acute infections or vaccinations. As handled by the study authors: Junction-only immunoSEQ sequences carried no quality scores, so filtering differed. The data were produced by immunoSEQ multiplex PCR, yet TCRdb's version contains in-frame clones alone and is incomplete. That table is the source of V, J and clone size, and D and trimming were worked out from the DNA. The sample includes approximately 510,000 clones, 75% to 85% of them seen just once. The CDR3 loop spans 16 amino acids. V lost 1 base and J 1 base, leaving 12 bases between the germline ends. The germline V gene encodes CDR1 LGHNA and CDR2 YSLEER. In this sample, this clone turned up once.

The chain couples TRBV4-3 to TRBJ2-3, with TRBD2 as a possible D gene (6 bases). The sample was PBMCs. This TCR was recovered from a woman between 40 and 55 years old in good health. Some clones in this sample may be carry-over from other donors' samples. CDR3 in DNA: TGCGCCAGCAGCCAAGTATTCGGAGGGGGCACAGATACGCAGTATTTT. Its protein is CASSQVFGGGTDTQYF.